The source of this T cell receptor (beta chain) is a study of T cell changes during pregnancy in multiple sclerosis. V was trimmed by 6 bases and J by 6 bases, leaving 21 bases between them. Germline CDR1 LNHDA, CDR2 SQIVND (reference sequence). The CDR3 spans 16 residues. Produced via immunoSEQ multiplex PCR; TCRdb's table is partial and in-frame only. The sample consists of tens of thousands of clones, almost 95% of them appearing once. The input for sequencing was peripheral blood, taken in the third trimester of pregnancy. The source of this sequence is a female donor in good health, enrolled as a control in a pregnancy study. The J gene is TRBJ1-5, the V gene TRBV19; D not certain. In DNA form, the CDR3 reads TGTGCCAGTAGCCCGAAGCGGGCCGCGGTGGGTCAGCCCCAGCATTTT. Protein: CASSPKRAAVGQPQHF.